This TCR beta chain originates from a study of control samples from healthy donors and cancer patients. Assay used: immunoSEQ multiplex PCR; TCRdb lists only in-frame clones, some missing. The repertoire consists of some 120,000 clones, with about 89% occurring once and the leading ten covering about 2.9%. The sample comprised blood. This TCR derives from a man in his fifties or sixties in good health.

The CDR3 coding sequence is TGCGCCAGCATGGGTTCGAGTCTCAAGAACACTGAAGCTTTCTTT. It encodes CASMGSSLKNTEAFF. This chain connects TRBV10-2 to TRBJ1-1; D is uncertain. V was clipped by 7 bases and J by 1 base, with 16 bases between them. The CDR3 is made up of 15 amino acids. The germline V gene encodes CDR1 WSHSY and CDR2 SAAADI.